The rows below give T cell receptor beta chains drawn from one sample of a study of T cell responses to AZD1222 COVID-19 vaccine. The assay was immunoSEQ multiplex PCR, and TCRdb's table has in-frame clones only and misses some. The sample gives fewer than 100,000 clones, around nine tenths of which show up once; approximately 12% is in the top ten. Sequencing used peripheral blood, obtained on day 0 of AZD1222 vaccination. All receptors come from an adult in good health. Both conserved end residues are part of each CDR3. A D gene is named only where the DNA matches it firmly. Some rows have no size entry. The others give once, few or many, or a class for an expanded clone.

D gene	clone size	J gene	V gene	CDR3 DNA	CDR3 protein
.	once	TRBJ2-3	TRBV5-1	TGCGCCAGCAGCTTTACCTACGGATCAGAACACGATACGCAGTATTTT	CASSFTYGSEHDTQYF
TRBD1	.	TRBJ2-7	TRBV14	TGTGCCAGCAGCCAGCTCCGGGACAGGGGTGGGGAGCAGTACTTC	CASSQLRDRGGEQYF
.	once	TRBJ2-3	TRBV19	TGTGCCAGTAGTATAGAGGCCGGACCCAACACAGATACGCAGTATTTT	CASSIEAGPNTDTQYF
.	.	TRBJ2-1	TRBV7-8	TGTGCCAGCAGACAACACCGCAATGAGCAGTTCTTC	CASRQHRNEQFF
TRBD1	.	TRBJ1-6	TRBV11-2	TGTGCCAGCAGCCCCCTAAGGACAGGGGGCCGTTCACCCCTCCACTTT	CASSPLRTGGRSPLHF
.	.	TRBJ2-7	TRBV5-6	TGTGCCAGCAGCCTCGGCTCCACCAGAATCTACGAGCAGTACTTC	CASSLGSTRIYEQYF
TRBD1	.	TRBJ1-1	TRBV18	TGTGCCAGCTCACGACTGACAGGGGGTGTGGGGACTGAAGCTTTCTTT	CASSRLTGGVGTEAFF
.	once	TRBJ2-7	TRBV12-2	TGTGCAAGTCGCTTATATACTAGCGGGAAGCCGTACGAGCAGTACTTC	CASRLYTSGKPYEQYF
.	.	TRBJ1-2	TRBV10-1	TGCGCCATCATGGACAGCTCAATCGGAGGCTACACCTTC	CAIMDSSIGGYTF
.	.	TRBJ1-2	TRBV7-2	TGTGCCAGCAGCGCACTACAGGGCGGTGGCTACACCTTC	CASSALQGGGYTF
.	once	TRBJ2-7	TRBV6-5	TGTGCCAGCAGTTACGTGGGTAGCGAGCAGTACTTC	CASSYVGSEQYF
TRBD1	.	TRBJ1-5	TRBV28	TGTGCCAGCAGTTTAGCCCTGAGGACAGGGGTGTTTCAGCCCCAGCATTTT	CASSLALRTGVFQPQHF
TRBD1	.	TRBJ2-5	TRBV5-5	TGTGCCAGCAGGACTGGGACAGGCCAAGAGACCCAGTACTTC	CASRTGTGQETQYF
.	.	TRBJ1-1	TRBV5-4	TGTGCCAGCAGCTTGATAGGGAACACTGAAGCTTTCTTT	CASSLIGNTEAFF
.	.	TRBJ1-4	TRBV7-6	TGTGCCAGCAGCTTAGCGGGGAATATCAGGGCGGCTAATGAAAAACTGTTTTTT	CASSLAGNIRAANEKLFF
.	.	TRBJ2-4	TRBV25-1	TGTGCCAGCAGTGGGACGGAGGGGGGCAGAAACATTCAGTACTTC	CASSGTEGGRNIQYF
.	once	TRBJ2-7	TRBV7-2	TGTGCCAGCAGCTCACCCCCGGGCCCGACCCACGAGCAGTACTTC	CASSSPPGPTHEQYF
.	.	TRBJ1-6	TRBV28	TGTGCCAGCAGTTTAGGCAGGTCGTATAATTCACCCCTCCACTTT	CASSLGRSYNSPLHF
.	once	TRBJ1-2	TRBV28	TGTGCCAGCAGTTTACAGCAGGGCAGGAGCTATGGCTACACCTTC	CASSLQQGRSYGYTF
.	.	TRBJ2-6	TRBV7-5	TGTGCCAGAAGCTTAGGGTTGCACTCTGGGGCCAACGTCCTGACTTTC	CARSLGLHSGANVLTF
.	.	TRBJ1-5	TRBV28	TGTGCCAGCGGAGGGTCTCAAATCCAGCATCAGCCCCAGCATTTT	CASGGSQIQHQPQHF
TRBD1	.	TRBJ2-7	TRBV28	TGTGCCAGCAGCCGCGGACAGGGATCCCCCTACGAGCAGTACTTC	CASSRGQGSPYEQYF
.	.	TRBJ1-1	TRBV28	TGTGCCAGCAGCGGTAGTAGACAGACTGAAGCTTTCTTT	CASSGSRQTEAFF
.	.	TRBJ1-5	TRBV20-1	TGCAGTGCTAGTCCCGGGAGCAATCAGCCCCAGCATTTT	CSASPGSNQPQHF
.	.	TRBJ2-5	TRBV5-6	TGTGCCAGCAGCTTGGATCGGCAAGAGACCCAGTACTTC	CASSLDRQETQYF
.	.	TRBJ2-2	TRBV5-6	TGTGCCAGCCGGACGACTAATCCGAACACCGGGGAGCTGTTTTTT	CASRTTNPNTGELFF
.	.	TRBJ1-1	TRBV2	TGTGCCAGCAGACAGGGATGGAACACTGAAGCTTTCTTT	CASRQGWNTEAFF
.	.	TRBJ1-4	TRBV5-1	TGCGCCAGCAGCGGAGGGAGCAGTAATGAAAAACTGTTTTTT	CASSGGSSNEKLFF
.	.	TRBJ2-5	TRBV24-1	TGTGCCACCAGTGATCCCCGGGGGACAGAAGAGACCCAGTACTTC	CATSDPRGTEETQYF
.	.	TRBJ1-6	TRBV30	TGTGCCTGGAGTAAGGGGTCGAATTCACCCCTCCACTTT	CAWSKGSNSPLHF
TRBD2	.	TRBJ2-3	TRBV4-2	TGTGCCAGCAGCCTTCCTGGACTAGCGGGATCAGATACGCAGTATTTT	CASSLPGLAGSDTQYF
.	.	TRBJ1-3	TRBV13	TGTGCCAGCAGGCGACTGGTCGGAAACACCATATATTTT	CASRRLVGNTIYF
.	.	TRBJ1-1	TRBV12-3/TRBV12-4	TGTGCCAGCAGTCTCCAAGGAAACACTGAAGCTTTCTTT	CASSLQGNTEAFF
TRBD2	.	TRBJ2-3	TRBV5-1	TGCGCCAGCAGCTCGGGGACTAGCGTTTCCACAGATACGCAGTATTTT	CASSSGTSVSTDTQYF
.	few	TRBJ1-5	TRBV7-9	TGTGCCAGCCAGGGTTCGAGCAATCAGCCCCAGCATTTT	CASQGSSNQPQHF
.	.	TRBJ2-5	TRBV5-4	TGTGCCAGCAATCCGGGATTAGGTGAGACCCAGTACTTC	CASNPGLGETQYF
.	once	TRBJ1-1	TRBV19	TGTGCCAGTAGTTTTGGCCCTGAAGCTTTCTTT	CASSFGPEAFF
.	.	TRBJ1-1	TRBV10-3	TGTGCCAGTACTTTGGCCCCGGGCACTGAAGCTTTCTTT	CASTLAPGTEAFF
.	once	TRBJ2-1	TRBV29-1	TGCAGCGCACTCTGGGGCCTCAATGAGCAGTTCTTC	CSALWGLNEQFF
.	.	TRBJ1-2	TRBV30	TGTGCCTGGAGTCCGGGGGGCGGCTACACCTTC	CAWSPGGGYTF
.	.	TRBJ1-6	TRBV30	TGTGCCTGGAGTGGCCTGGATAATTCACCCCTCCACTTT	CAWSGLDNSPLHF
.	.	TRBJ1-2	TRBV7-9	TGTGCCAGCAGCCCTCAGGGGCGTGGAGGCTACACCTTC	CASSPQGRGGYTF
.	.	TRBJ1-2	TRBV28	TGTGCCAGCAGTTCCTCGGGGGACTATGGCTACACCTTC	CASSSSGDYGYTF
.	.	TRBJ2-3	TRBV4-3	TGCGCCAGCAGCCAAGCCGGGCCTGGTACGCAGTATTTT	CASSQAGPGTQYF
.	.	TRBJ1-4	TRBV3-1/TRBV3-2	TGTGCCAGCAGCCAAGCTGGGGGCGGTGAAAAACTGTTTTTT	CASSQAGGGEKLFF
.	.	TRBJ1-2	TRBV30	TGTGCCTGGAGTGTGGGACTGACGTATGGCTACACCTTC	CAWSVGLTYGYTF
.	.	TRBJ2-3	TRBV5-1	TGCGCCAGCAGCTCACCCGCAGGGTCGGGGGATACGCAGTATTTT	CASSSPAGSGDTQYF
.	.	TRBJ2-1	TRBV4-2	TGTGCCAGCAGCCAAGGGTCGGGCGGGGCCAGTTCCTACAATGAGCAGTTCTTC	CASSQGSGGASSYNEQFF
.	.	TRBJ1-3	TRBV24-1	TGTGCCACCAGTGATTTTGGCCATAGGGAGGCTGGAAACACCATATATTTT	CATSDFGHREAGNTIYF
.	once	TRBJ1-4	TRBV15	TGTGCCACCAGCCCTCGTGGACGGTATAATGAAAAACTGTTTTTT	CATSPRGRYNEKLFF
TRBD2	.	TRBJ2-1	TRBV18	TGTGCCAGCTCACCTATAGCGGGGGGAACCTACAATGAGCAGTTCTTC	CASSPIAGGTYNEQFF
TRBD1	.	TRBJ2-7	TRBV5-8	TGTGCCAGCAGCTTGTCGACAGGGATCTACGAGCAGTACTTC	CASSLSTGIYEQYF
TRBD2	.	TRBJ2-2	TRBV29-1	TGCAGCGTTGTTAGCGGGAGTCTCGCCGGGGAGCTGTTTTTT	CSVVSGSLAGELFF
TRBD1	.	TRBJ1-1	TRBV7-2	TGTGCCAGCAGCTTAGCGCTACAGGGGAGCACTGAAGCTTTCTTT	CASSLALQGSTEAFF
.	.	TRBJ2-1	TRBV4-1	TGCGCCAGCAGCCAAGATGACGATGAGCAGTTCTTC	CASSQDDDEQFF
.	.	TRBJ2-5	TRBV4-1	TGCGCCAGCAGCCAAGATTTCGGCAGGCAAGAGACCCAGTACTTC	CASSQDFGRQETQYF
.	.	TRBJ2-2	TRBV3-1/TRBV3-2	TGTGCCAGCAGCCAAGAGTTAGACTCTTTGGGCGGGGAGCTGTTTTTT	CASSQELDSLGGELFF
.	.	TRBJ2-5	TRBV18	TGTGCCAGCTCAAAAAACGGGCGCCAAGAGACCCAGTACTTC	CASSKNGRQETQYF